The rows below give T cell receptor beta chains drawn from one sample of a study of cytomegalovirus exposure and HLA in healthy donors. The assay was immunoSEQ multiplex PCR, and TCRdb's table has in-frame clones only and misses some. The table lists over 250,000 clones, just over 70% of them singletons. What was sequenced was PBMCs. The source is a female donor in good health and CMV-seronegative. CDR3s leave out the opening cysteine and the closing phenylalanine or tryptophan.

J: TRBJ2-3
V: TRBV27
CDR3: ASSLSGGGTDTQY

J: TRBJ2-7
V: TRBV2
CDR3: ASSDGPSLTYEQY

J: TRBJ2-7
V: TRBV30
CDR3: AWSVATEQY

J: TRBJ2-5
V: TRBV18
CDR3: ASSLSYQETQY

J: TRBJ2-7
V: TRBV5-1
CDR3: ASSLAPAPSSYEQY

J: TRBJ2-1
V: TRBV30
CDR3: AWSASRRGGEQF

J: TRBJ1-1
V: TRBV10-2
CDR3: ASSKLQGAEAF

J: TRBJ2-5
V: TRBV2
CDR3: ASSERTGRETQY

J: TRBJ2-3
V: TRBV27
CDR3: ASSPGTTSTDTQY

J: TRBJ2-3
V: TRBV7-3
CDR3: ASSQSGEVTDTQY

J: TRBJ2-3
V: TRBV5-8
CDR3: ASSFGLAGGTDTQY

J: TRBJ1-3
V: TRBV18
CDR3: ASSPDRGSGNTIY

J: TRBJ2-7
V: TRBV7-9
CDR3: ASRRTEPYEQY

J: TRBJ2-1
V: TRBV2
CDR3: ASRRLTSGRASSYNEQF

J: TRBJ1-2
V: TRBV2
CDR3: ASSVVMRGGEGYT

J: TRBJ2-7
V: TRBV5-1
CDR3: ASSLAAGPYEQY

J: TRBJ2-5
V: TRBV7-9
CDR3: ASSSQETQY

J: TRBJ1-5
V: TRBV19
CDR3: ASSTQGVLNQPQH

J: TRBJ2-7
V: TRBV11-2
CDR3: ASSQAGRAYEQY

J: TRBJ1-3
V: TRBV19
CDR3: ASSIAVYSGNTIY

J: TRBJ2-7
V: TRBV5-1
CDR3: ASSLAGLGGYEQY

J: TRBJ1-2
V: TRBV7-9
CDR3: ASSLGWDRDKGYT

J: TRBJ1-5
V: TRBV5-1
CDR3: ASSLTTGNQPQH

J: TRBJ1-2
V: TRBV6-5
CDR3: ASSSGEYGYT

J: TRBJ1-5
V: TRBV9
CDR3: ASSTGQSNQPQH

J: TRBJ1-1
V: TRBV30
CDR3: AWRVPGNTEAF

J: TRBJ2-3
V: TRBV4-1
CDR3: ASSHGGYGGTSTDTQY

J: TRBJ2-1
V: TRBV27
CDR3: ASRLAGGNEQF

J: TRBJ2-7
V: TRBV5-1
CDR3: ASMGQGTYEQY

J: TRBJ1-4
V: TRBV27
CDR3: ASSYSMTNEKLF

J: TRBJ1-2
V: TRBV4-1
CDR3: ASSQPGRDRYSSNYGYT

J: TRBJ1-5
V: TRBV6-6
CDR3: ASSPGEGGQNQPQH

J: TRBJ1-1
V: TRBV11-3
CDR3: ASSFRGTEAF

J: TRBJ2-7
V: TRBV21-1
CDR3: ASSKARLGAYEQY

J: TRBJ2-7
V: TRBV12-5
CDR3: ASGSGGGTGGYEQY

J: TRBJ1-5
V: TRBV19
CDR3: ASKLELTGDWNSNQPQH